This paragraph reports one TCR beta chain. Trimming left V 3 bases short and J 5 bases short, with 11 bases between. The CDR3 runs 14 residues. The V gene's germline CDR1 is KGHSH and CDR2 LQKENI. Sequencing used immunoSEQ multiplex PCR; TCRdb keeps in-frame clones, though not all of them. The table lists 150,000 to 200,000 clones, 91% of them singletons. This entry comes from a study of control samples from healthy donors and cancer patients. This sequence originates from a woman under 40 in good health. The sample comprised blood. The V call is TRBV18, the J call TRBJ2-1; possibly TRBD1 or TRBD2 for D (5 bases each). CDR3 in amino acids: CASSPRDVHNEQFF. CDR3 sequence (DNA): TGTGCCAGCTCACCGAGGGACGTTCACAATGAGCAGTTCTTC.